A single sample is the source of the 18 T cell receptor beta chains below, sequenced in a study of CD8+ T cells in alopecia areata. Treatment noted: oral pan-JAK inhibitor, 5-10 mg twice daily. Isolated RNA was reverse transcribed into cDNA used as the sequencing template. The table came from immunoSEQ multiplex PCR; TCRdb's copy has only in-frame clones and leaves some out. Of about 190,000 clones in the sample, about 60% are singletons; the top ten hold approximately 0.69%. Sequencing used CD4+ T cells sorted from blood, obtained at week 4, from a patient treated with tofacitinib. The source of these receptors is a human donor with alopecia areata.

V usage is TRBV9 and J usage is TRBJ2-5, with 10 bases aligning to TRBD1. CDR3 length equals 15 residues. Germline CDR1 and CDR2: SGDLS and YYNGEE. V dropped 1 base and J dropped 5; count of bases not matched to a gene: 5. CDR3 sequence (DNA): TGTGCCAGCAGCGTAATGACAGGGGGCGGCGAGACCCAGTACTTC. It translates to CASSVMTGGGETQYF.

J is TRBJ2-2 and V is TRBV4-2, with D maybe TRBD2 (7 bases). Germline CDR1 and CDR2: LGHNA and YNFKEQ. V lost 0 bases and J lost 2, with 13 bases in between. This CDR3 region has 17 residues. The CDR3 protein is CASSQDQGGANTGELFF. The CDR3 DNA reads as TGTGCCAGCAGCCAAGATCAAGGGGGGGCCAACACCGGGGAGCTGTTTTTT.

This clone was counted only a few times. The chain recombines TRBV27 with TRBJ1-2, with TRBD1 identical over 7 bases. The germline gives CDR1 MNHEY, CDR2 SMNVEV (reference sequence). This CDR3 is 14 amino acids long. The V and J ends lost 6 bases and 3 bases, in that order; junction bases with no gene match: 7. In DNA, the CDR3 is TGTGCCAGCAGGAGACAGGGCTCGGACTATGGCTACACCTTC. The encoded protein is CASRRQGSDYGYTF.

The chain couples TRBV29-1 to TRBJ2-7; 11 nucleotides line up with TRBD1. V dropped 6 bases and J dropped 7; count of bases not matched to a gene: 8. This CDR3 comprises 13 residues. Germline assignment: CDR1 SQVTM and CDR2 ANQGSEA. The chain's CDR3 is CSVSGQGDGEQYF. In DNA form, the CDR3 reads TGCAGCGTCTCGGGACAGGGGGACGGGGAGCAGTACTTC.

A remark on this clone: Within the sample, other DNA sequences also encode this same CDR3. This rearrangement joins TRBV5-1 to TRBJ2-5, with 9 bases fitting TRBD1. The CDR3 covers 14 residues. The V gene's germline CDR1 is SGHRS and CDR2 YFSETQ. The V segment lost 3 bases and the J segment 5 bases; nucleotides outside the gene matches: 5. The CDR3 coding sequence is TGCGCCAGCAGCTCAGGACAGGGGCGGGAGACCCAGTACTTC. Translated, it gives CASSSGQGRETQYF.

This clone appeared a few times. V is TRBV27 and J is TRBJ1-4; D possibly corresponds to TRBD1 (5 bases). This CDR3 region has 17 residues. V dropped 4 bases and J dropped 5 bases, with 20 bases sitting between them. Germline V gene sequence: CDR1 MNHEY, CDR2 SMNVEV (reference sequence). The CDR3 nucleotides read TGTGCCAGCAGTTCGCTAACCCAGGGTAGGAGGAATGAAAAACTGTTTTTT. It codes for CASSSLTQGRRNEKLFF. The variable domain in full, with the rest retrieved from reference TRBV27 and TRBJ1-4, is EAQVTQNPRYLITVTGKKLTVTCSQNMNHEYMSWYRQDPGLGLRQIYYSMNVEVTDKGDVPEGYKVSRKEKRNFPLILESPSPNQTSLYFCASSSLTQGRRNEKLFFGSGTQLSVL.

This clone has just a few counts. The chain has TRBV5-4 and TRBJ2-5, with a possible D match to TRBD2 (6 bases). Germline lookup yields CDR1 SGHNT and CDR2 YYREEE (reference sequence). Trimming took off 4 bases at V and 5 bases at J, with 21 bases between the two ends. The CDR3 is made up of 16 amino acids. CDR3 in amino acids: CASSPPGLTGGETQYF. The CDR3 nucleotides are TGTGCCAGCAGCCCACCGGGACTCACGGGTGGGGAGACCCAGTACTTC.

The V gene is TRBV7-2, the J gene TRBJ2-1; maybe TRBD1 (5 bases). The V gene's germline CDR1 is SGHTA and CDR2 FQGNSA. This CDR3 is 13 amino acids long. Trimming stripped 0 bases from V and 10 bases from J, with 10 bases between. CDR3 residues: CASSLAITGEQFF. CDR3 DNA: TGTGCCAGCAGCTTAGCGATAACAGGCGAGCAGTTCTTC.

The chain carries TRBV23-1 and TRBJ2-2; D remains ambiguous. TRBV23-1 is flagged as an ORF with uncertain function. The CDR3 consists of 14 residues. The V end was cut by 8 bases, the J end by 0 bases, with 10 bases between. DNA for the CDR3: TGCGCCAGCGCCCCGACTTCGAACACCGGGGAGCTGTTTTTT. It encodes CASAPTSNTGELFF.

The CDR3 sequence: CASSDGIYSNQPQHF. The CDR3 DNA is TGTGCCAGCTCAGACGGAATTTATAGCAATCAGCCCCAGCATTTT. V gene TRBV11-2 combines with J gene TRBJ1-5; D gene ambiguous. CDR1 and CDR2 from the germline V gene are SGHAT and FQNNGV. The V and J ends lost 8 bases and 0 bases respectively, with 14 bases between them. The CDR3 is 15 amino acids.

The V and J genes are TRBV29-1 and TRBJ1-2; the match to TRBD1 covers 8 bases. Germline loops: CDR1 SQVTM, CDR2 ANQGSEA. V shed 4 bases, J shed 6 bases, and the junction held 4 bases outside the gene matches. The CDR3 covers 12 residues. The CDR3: CSVVGQANGYTF. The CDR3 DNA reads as TGCAGCGTTGTGGGACAGGCTAATGGCTACACCTTC.

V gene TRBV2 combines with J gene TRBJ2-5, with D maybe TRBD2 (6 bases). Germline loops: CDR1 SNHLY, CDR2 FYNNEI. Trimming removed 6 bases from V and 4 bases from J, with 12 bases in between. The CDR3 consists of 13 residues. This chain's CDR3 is CASSFLGGETQYF. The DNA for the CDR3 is TGTGCCAGCAGCTTCCTGGGGGGAGAGACCCAGTACTTC.

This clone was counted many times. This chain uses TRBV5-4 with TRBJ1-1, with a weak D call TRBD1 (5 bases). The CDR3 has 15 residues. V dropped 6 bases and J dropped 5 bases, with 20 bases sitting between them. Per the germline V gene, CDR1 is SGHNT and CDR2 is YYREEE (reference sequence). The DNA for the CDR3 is TGTGCCAGCATTGGGGCAGGCGGCAGGTGGACTGAAGCTTTCTTT. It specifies CASIGAGGRWTEAFF.

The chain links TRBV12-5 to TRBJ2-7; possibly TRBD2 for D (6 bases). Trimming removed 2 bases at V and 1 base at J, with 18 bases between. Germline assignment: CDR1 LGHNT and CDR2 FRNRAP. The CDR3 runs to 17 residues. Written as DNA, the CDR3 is TGTGCTAGTGGTTTGTCACCCGGGATCCTAGCGTCCTACGAGCAGTACTTC. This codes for CASGLSPGILASYEQYF.

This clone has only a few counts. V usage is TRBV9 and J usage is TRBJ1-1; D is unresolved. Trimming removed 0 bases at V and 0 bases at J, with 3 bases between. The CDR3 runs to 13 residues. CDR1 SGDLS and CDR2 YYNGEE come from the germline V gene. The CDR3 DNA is TGTGCCAGCAGCGTAGAGGTGAACACTGAAGCTTTCTTT. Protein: CASSVEVNTEAFF. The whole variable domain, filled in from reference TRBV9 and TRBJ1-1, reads DSGVTQTPKHLITATGQRVTLRCSPRSGDLSVYWYQQSLDQGLQFLIQYYNGEERAKGNILERFSAQQFPDLHSELNLSSLELGDSALYFCASSVEVNTEAFFGQGTRLTVV.

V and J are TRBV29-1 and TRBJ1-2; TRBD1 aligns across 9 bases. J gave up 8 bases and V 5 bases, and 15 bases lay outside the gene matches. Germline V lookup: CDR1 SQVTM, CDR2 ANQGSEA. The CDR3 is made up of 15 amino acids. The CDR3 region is CSVKHRDRASGGYTF. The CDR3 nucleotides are TGCAGCGTTAAACACCGGGACAGGGCTTCGGGGGGCTACACCTTC.

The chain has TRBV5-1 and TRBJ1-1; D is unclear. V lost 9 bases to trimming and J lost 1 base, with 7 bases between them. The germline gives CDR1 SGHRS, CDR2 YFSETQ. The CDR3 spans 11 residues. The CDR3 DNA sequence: TGCGCCACCGCAGCGAACACTGAAGCTTTCTTT. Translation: CATAANTEAFF.

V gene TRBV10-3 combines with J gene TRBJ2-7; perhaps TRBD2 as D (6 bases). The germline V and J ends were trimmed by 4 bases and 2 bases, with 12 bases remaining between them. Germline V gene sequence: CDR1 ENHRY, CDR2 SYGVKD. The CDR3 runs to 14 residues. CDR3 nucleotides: TGTGCCATCAGTGGGGGGGTATCTACCTACGAGCAGTACTTC. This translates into CAISGGVSTYEQYF.